The T cell receptor (beta chain) described here comes from a study of human T cells and chemical hapten exposure. Overall study context: Patients were mainly female, each with alopecia areata, totalis or universalis. The study's findings and limits: TCRs exceeding a frequency of 1 in 1000 stayed unchanged under DPC sensitization.

This CDR3 region has 16 residues. From germline, CDR1 is SGHRS and CDR2 YFSETQ. Trimming removed 5 bases from V and 2 bases from J, with 18 bases in between. Described treatment: therapeutic diphenylcyclopropenone sensitization with weekly scalp DPC. Extraction of total RNA was performed on unfractionated whole blood. There are a few counts of this clonotype. Its antigen is undetermined. The study's library attached unique molecular identifiers to single cDNA molecules. TCRdb reanalysed the reads using MiXCR and keeps one entry per CDR3 protein. The sample lists about 3,300 distinct CDR3 sequences, around 48% occurring once.

Here the sequenced sample was whole blood, taken before DPC sensitization or 2, 6, or about 24 weeks after (not recorded which). The rearrangement joins TRBV5-1 to TRBJ2-3, with D possibly matching TRBD1 (6 bases). The clonotype originates from an adult with alopecia areata. Some clones in this sample may be carry-over from other donors' samples. This table probably holds off-target reads from a library built for another chain. The CDR3 nucleotides are TGCGCCAGCAGTCCGACCATGGGACAACACACAGATACGCAGTATTTT. It translates to CASSPTMGQHTDTQYF.